These T cell receptor beta chains were read from a single sample in a study of cytomegalovirus exposure and HLA in healthy donors. Libraries were prepared by immunoSEQ multiplex PCR; TCRdb keeps only in-frame clonotypes and omits some of them. The sample holds a few hundred thousand clones; about 82% are singletons and the top ten take approximately 2.9%. The sequencing input was PBMCs. The receptors derive from a man between 25 and 39 years old in good health and CMV-seronegative. Both conserved end residues are part of each CDR3. Each record gives: clone size, J gene, D gene, V gene, CDR3 DNA, CDR3 protein. A D gene is named only where the DNA matches it firmly. Clone size is given for some rows only: seen once, a few or many times, or a class if the clone is expanded.

NA TRBJ2-5 NA TRBV27 TGTGCCAGCAGTCCCGGGGGGACAGGCGGGGAGACCCAGTACTTC CASSPGGTGGETQYF
few TRBJ1-5 NA TRBV7-9 TGTTCCAGCAGCTTATTCGCCGGGACACATAGCAATCAGCCCCAGCATTTT CSSSLFAGTHSNQPQHF
NA TRBJ2-1 NA TRBV13 TGTGCCAGCAGCGCCCCGGCCACGGGCAATGAGCAGTTCTTC CASSAPATGNEQFF
NA TRBJ2-1 TRBD2 TRBV2 TGTGCCAGCAGTGAACTAGCGGGGGGCTATGAGCAGTTCTTC CASSELAGGYEQFF
few TRBJ2-7 TRBD2 TRBV7-2 TGTGCCAGCAGACAAGCGGGGTACTCCTACGAGCAGTACTTC CASRQAGYSYEQYF
few TRBJ2-3 TRBD1 TRBV5-1 TGCGCCAGCAGCACCCGGGACAGAGAAGATACGCAGTATTTT CASSTRDREDTQYF
NA TRBJ2-3 NA TRBV5-1 TGCGCCAGCAGCCCCAGCACAGGCACAGATACGCAGTATTTT CASSPSTGTDTQYF
NA TRBJ1-2 TRBD1 TRBV6-6 TGTGCCAGCAGAACGGACAGGGAGGAAGGCTACACCTTC CASRTDREEGYTF
NA TRBJ2-5 NA TRBV9 TGTGCCAGCAGCGTAGGCGGTCCCAAAGAGACCCAGTACTTC CASSVGGPKETQYF
NA TRBJ2-1 NA TRBV27 TGTGCCAGCTATGACTCCTCCAATGAGCAGTTCTTC CASYDSSNEQFF
NA TRBJ2-1 NA TRBV7-9 TGTGCCAGCAGCTTTAACCTAGACAATGAGCAGTTCTTC CASSFNLDNEQFF
NA TRBJ1-2 NA TRBV12-5 TGTGCTAGTGGTTTGGACCGGGACATTTTTAACTATGGCTACACCTTC CASGLDRDIFNYGYTF
NA TRBJ2-6 NA TRBV19 TGTGCCAGTAGTATTTGGTCGGCTGGGGCCAGCGTCCTGACTTTC CASSIWSAGASVLTF
NA TRBJ1-4 NA TRBV27 TGTGCCAGCAGCAACACAGGCCCTGAGGAAAAACTGTTTTTT CASSNTGPEEKLFF
NA TRBJ2-6 TRBD1 TRBV5-3 TGTGCCAGAAGCCCCCATGCAGACAGGGTGGCTATATCCTCTGGGGCCAGCGTCCTGACTTTC CARSPHADRVAISSGASVLTF
once TRBJ1-2 NA TRBV5-1 TGCGCCAGCAGCTTGGACGGGAGCTATGGCTACACCTTC CASSLDGSYGYTF
NA TRBJ1-4 NA TRBV16 TGTGCCAGCAGCCCCACAGGGCGTGAAAAACTGTTTTTT CASSPTGREKLFF
NA TRBJ2-3 NA TRBV10-2 TGCGCCAGCAGTCAACAGGGTGCCACAGATACGCAGTATTTT CASSQQGATDTQYF
NA TRBJ2-7 NA TRBV19 TGTGCCAGCCGACTCACCGGGGGCTCCTACGAGCAGTACTTC CASRLTGGSYEQYF
NA TRBJ2-7 TRBD1 TRBV7-9 TGTGCCAGCAGCTACGCCGGACAGGAAGGGTACGAGCAGTACTTC CASSYAGQEGYEQYF
NA TRBJ2-7 TRBD2 TRBV7-2 TGTGCCAGCAGCTTAGTCGCTAGCGGGGGGGCGAACGAGCAGTACTTC CASSLVASGGANEQYF
NA TRBJ2-2 NA TRBV28 TGTGCCAGCAGTTTAGGAGGCGGGGAGCTGTTTTTT CASSLGGGELFF
NA TRBJ2-5 NA TRBV4-3 TGCGCCAGCTCCGGACTACTGAAAGAGGTAGAGACCCAGTACTTC CASSGLLKEVETQYF
NA TRBJ2-5 NA TRBV5-8 TGTGCCAGCAGGAACGGAGCGTCCCGACGAGAAGAGACCCAGTACTTC CASRNGASRREETQYF
NA TRBJ2-2 NA TRBV7-9 TGTGCCAGCAGCCCCGACACGACCGGGGAGCTGTTTTTT CASSPDTTGELFF
NA TRBJ2-6 NA TRBV9 TGTGCCAGCAGCGTAGGGGAGGCAGCTGGGGCCAGCGTCCTGACTTTC CASSVGEAAGASVLTF
NA TRBJ1-2 NA TRBV6-6 TGTGCCAGCGGGCTTCACGACTATAACTATGGCTACACCTTC CASGLHDYNYGYTF
NA TRBJ2-1 NA TRBV7-6 TGTGCCAGCAGCCCCGCGGGGTCCTACAATGAGCAGTTCTTC CASSPAGSYNEQFF
NA TRBJ2-4 NA TRBV7-9 TGTGCCAGCAGCTTAGGCGCGCCAGGGGACAAGTACTTC CASSLGAPGDKYF
NA TRBJ2-4 NA TRBV4-1 TGCGCCAGCAGCCCTCTAATAGGGGACAAAAACATTCAGTACTTC CASSPLIGDKNIQYF
NA TRBJ1-1 TRBD1 TRBV18 TGTGCCAGCTCACCAGGGATTAACAGGGGGACTGAAGCTTTCTTT CASSPGINRGTEAFF
NA TRBJ2-1 NA TRBV2 TGTGCCAGCAGTCCTGACCCGGGGAATGAGCAGTTCTTC CASSPDPGNEQFF
NA TRBJ1-1 NA TRBV28 TGTGCCACCGACGAGGCCGTGAACACTGAAGCTTTCTTT CATDEAVNTEAFF
NA TRBJ1-6 TRBD1 TRBV28 TGTGCCAGCAGCTTAGACCACAGGGGTGGTTCACCCCTCCACTTT CASSLDHRGGSPLHF
NA TRBJ2-1 NA TRBV28 TGTGCCAGCAGTTTCGCGCGGAACAATGAGCAGTTCTTC CASSFARNNEQFF
NA TRBJ1-6 TRBD1 TRBV7-2 TGTGCCAGCAGCTTGCAACAGGGGGCTTCACCCCTCCACTTT CASSLQQGASPLHF
NA TRBJ1-2 NA TRBV4-3 TGCGCCAGCAGCCAAGATCAGGGAGGTGTTAACTATGGCTACACCTTC CASSQDQGGVNYGYTF
NA TRBJ2-2 NA TRBV7-2 TGTGCCAGCAGGCAGATGCCCGGGGAGCTGTTTTTT CASRQMPGELFF
NA TRBJ1-5 TRBD1 TRBV6-6 TGTGCCAGCAGTTACCCCCGGGACAGGGTGAGACAGCCCCAGCATTTT CASSYPRDRVRQPQHF
NA TRBJ1-2 TRBD1 TRBV15 TGTGCCACAAGAGACAGGGCGGGCTATGGCTACACCTTC CATRDRAGYGYTF
NA TRBJ1-6 NA TRBV6-6 TGTGCCAGCAGTTACCAGGGGTTAGATTCACCCCTCCACTTT CASSYQGLDSPLHF
NA TRBJ2-7 NA TRBV27 TGTGCCAGCAGTCTCAGACATGACCCTGGCGAGCAGTACTTC CASSLRHDPGEQYF
NA TRBJ2-5 NA TRBV5-8 TGTGCCAGCAGCCCCGGTGTTGGGACCCAGTACTTC CASSPGVGTQYF
NA TRBJ2-5 NA TRBV19 TGTGCCAGTAGTAGGGGAGACCAAGAGACCCAGTACTTC CASSRGDQETQYF
NA TRBJ2-2 NA TRBV9 TGTGCCAGCAGCGTAGGACTAGTAGGGTCCACCGGGGAGCTGTTTTTT CASSVGLVGSTGELFF
NA TRBJ2-5 NA TRBV5-1 TGCGCCAGCAGGGGGCAGGGCACAGGAGAGACCCAGTACTTC CASRGQGTGETQYF
NA TRBJ2-3 NA TRBV28 TGTGCCAGCATTCCCCCCATCGGGGGGCTCACAGATACGCAGTATTTT CASIPPIGGLTDTQYF
NA TRBJ2-2 NA TRBV4-3 TGCGCCAGCAGCCAAAGGCGGGCCCGGACCGGGGAGCTGTTTTTT CASSQRRARTGELFF
NA TRBJ2-7 NA TRBV18 TGTGCCAGCTCACCTCAAGGAGTCTACGAGCAGTACTTC CASSPQGVYEQYF
NA TRBJ1-2 NA TRBV29-1 TGCAGCGTTGAAGCCGATGGTGGGAGCTATGGCTACACCTTC CSVEADGGSYGYTF
NA TRBJ1-2 NA TRBV5-1 TGCGCCAGCAGCTTGAGCGGGGGCTCTGGCTACACCTTC CASSLSGGSGYTF
NA TRBJ2-7 TRBD1 TRBV27 TGTGCCAGCAGCCGGGACAGCTACGAGCAGTACTTC CASSRDSYEQYF
NA TRBJ1-1 TRBD1 TRBV5-6 TGTGCCAGCAGCTTGGGGGACAGGGGGCCAGCCACTGAAGCTTTCTTT CASSLGDRGPATEAFF
NA TRBJ2-7 TRBD1 TRBV28 TGTGCCAGCAGTTTAGGTCGAGGGGACAGGGGCCTCTATTGGGACTTC CASSLGRGDRGLYWDF
NA TRBJ1-3 NA TRBV15 TGTGCCACCAGCAGAACAGGGAACACCATATATTTT CATSRTGNTIYF